This T cell receptor beta chain emerged from a study of T cells in tumors after PD-1 blockade. Study summary: Prior checkpoint blockade, systemic immunosuppressant use, or anti-cancer therapy within 4 weeks excluded patients. Each patient got pembrolizumab 200 mg every 3 weeks or cemiplimab 350 mg every 2 weeks. Study conclusions and caveats: Around two fifths of tumor TCR clonotypes were also found in blood.

Sequencing used immunoSEQ multiplex PCR; TCRdb keeps in-frame clones, though not all of them. The sample carries roughly 49,000 clones, about 84% recorded once. Remarks on this clone: Its antigen remains unknown.

The sample here was PBMCs, taken before anti-PD-1 treatment. The receptor comes from a human donor with basal cell carcinoma.

The CDR3 protein is CASSLDWDRGSEAFF. The DNA of the CDR3 is TGTGCCAGCAGCTTGGATTGGGACAGGGGATCTGAAGCTTTCTTT. J is TRBJ1-1 and V is TRBV5-5; 10 nucleotides agree with TRBD1. CDR3 length equals 15 residues. The J segment lost 6 bases and the V segment lost 0 bases, leaving 5 bases of the junction unmatched. CDR1 and CDR2 from the germline V gene are SGHKS and YYEKEE (reference sequence).